Sequencing of this T cell receptor beta chain was carried out in a study of CD8+ T cells in alopecia areata. Study as a whole: Tofacitinib administration to treated patients was oral, at 5 to 10 mg twice daily. Study conclusions and caveats: Lesional scalp, especially alopecia totalis/universalis, showed higher clonality than normal scalp. Scalp clonality, along with expanded CD8+ clones among the top 100, was significantly decreased by tofacitinib. TCR sharing across patients was less clear than in mice, possibly HLA-related.

After isolation, RNA underwent reverse transcription to generate cDNA as the sequencing template. Profiled with immunoSEQ multiplex PCR; TCRdb holds only in-frame clones, not every one. The sample holds about 200,000 clones; under 80% are singletons and the top ten take approximately 1.3%. This clone was detected only a few times. Antigen: not known. The sample's treatment: oral pan-JAK inhibitor, 5-10 mg twice daily. Per the germline V gene, CDR1 is LNHDA and CDR2 is SQIVND (reference sequence). Trimming removed 7 bases at V and 2 bases at J, with 15 bases between. This CDR3 contains 14 residues. The chain employs TRBV19 and TRBJ2-7, with D maybe TRBD1 (5 bases). The origin of this receptor is a human donor with alopecia areata. The sequenced sample was CD4+ T cells sorted from blood, obtained around week 49, from a patient treated with tofacitinib. CDR3 sequence reads: CASKGTGHTYEQYF. The DNA of the CDR3 is TGTGCCAGTAAAGGTACAGGCCACACCTACGAGCAGTACTTC.